These T cell receptor beta chains were read from a single sample in a study of cytomegalovirus exposure and HLA in healthy donors. Only in-frame clones appear in the TCRdb table, and some are missing; sequencing was by immunoSEQ multiplex PCR. The data hold fewer than 150,000 clones, with over 60% observed a single time. The sample consisted of PBMCs. Receptor source: a man between 25 and 39 years old in good health and CMV-seronegative. CDR3s include the opening cysteine and the closing phenylalanine or tryptophan. Each record gives: D gene, V gene, J gene, CDR3 length, clone size, CDR3 protein, CDR3 DNA. The D gene is left open where the match is weak. The size field is filled for only some rows; it gives once, few, many or a size class.

D: .
V: TRBV6-5
J: TRBJ1-3
length: 14
size: .
CDR3: CASSPSLSGNTIYF
DNA: TGTGCCAGCAGTCCGAGCCTCTCTGGAAACACCATATATTTT

D: .
V: TRBV5-1
J: TRBJ2-7
length: 13
size: .
CDR3: CASSRGGDGEAYF
DNA: TGCGCCAGCAGCCGTGGAGGGGACGGCGAGGCCTACTTC

D: .
V: TRBV7-2
J: TRBJ2-7
length: 12
size: .
CDR3: CASSLAGVEQYF
DNA: TGTGCCAGCAGCTTGGCCGGGGTCGAGCAGTACTTC

D: .
V: TRBV19
J: TRBJ1-2
length: 13
size: .
CDR3: CASTPRSNYGYTF
DNA: TGTGCCAGTACCCCCCGCAGTAACTATGGCTACACCTTC

D: .
V: TRBV6-5
J: TRBJ2-7
length: 11
size: .
CDR3: CASRRTYEQYF
DNA: TGTGCCAGCAGGAGGACCTACGAGCAGTACTTC

D: .
V: TRBV2
J: TRBJ2-7
length: 15
size: once
CDR3: CASSELRERPYEQYF
DNA: TGTGCCAGCAGTGAATTGCGGGAAAGGCCCTACGAGCAGTACTTC

D: .
V: TRBV11-2
J: TRBJ2-5
length: 13
size: .
CDR3: CASSLGVANTQYF
DNA: TGTGCCAGCAGCTTAGGGGTAGCGAACACCCAGTACTTC

D: .
V: TRBV11-3
J: TRBJ2-3
length: 14
size: .
CDR3: CASSLSSATDTQYF
DNA: TGTGCCAGCAGCTTATCTAGCGCCACAGATACGCAGTATTTT

D: .
V: TRBV4-1
J: TRBJ1-4
length: 14
size: .
CDR3: CASSQRTGWEKLFF
DNA: TGCGCCAGCAGCCAACGGACGGGATGGGAAAAACTGTTTTTT

D: TRBD2
V: TRBV19
J: TRBJ2-2
length: 18
size: .
CDR3: CASSTPGTSGGNTGELFF
DNA: TGTGCCAGTAGTACCCCCGGTACTAGCGGGGGAAACACCGGGGAGCTGTTTTTT

D: .
V: TRBV1
J: TRBJ2-1
length: 18
size: .
CDR3: CTSSQVVSEGGVYNEQFF
DNA: TGCACCAGCAGCCAAGTTGTAAGTGAGGGAGGGGTATACAATGAGCAGTTCTTC

D: TRBD2
V: TRBV10-2
J: TRBJ2-6
length: 16
size: few
CDR3: CASSRSGASGANVLTF
DNA: TGCGCCAGCAGTAGGAGCGGGGCCTCTGGGGCCAACGTCCTGACTTTC

D: TRBD2
V: TRBV6-1
J: TRBJ2-7
length: 15
size: .
CDR3: CASSETSGGSYEQYF
DNA: TGTGCCAGCAGTGAAACTAGCGGGGGCTCCTACGAGCAGTACTTC

D: .
V: TRBV29-1
J: TRBJ2-5
length: 11
size: once
CDR3: CSVPGPGAQYF
DNA: TGCAGCGTTCCGGGACCAGGGGCCCAGTACTTC

D: .
V: TRBV6-5
J: TRBJ1-1
length: 11
size: .
CDR3: CASSRNTEAFF
DNA: TGTGCCAGCAGCCGGAACACTGAAGCTTTCTTT

D: .
V: TRBV30
J: TRBJ1-2
length: 14
size: .
CDR3: CAWSVRANGYGYTF
DNA: TGTGCCTGGAGTGTCAGGGCGAACGGCTATGGCTACACCTTC

D: TRBD1
V: TRBV4-1
J: TRBJ1-5
length: 14
size: once
CDR3: CASSRGQGNQPQHF
DNA: TGCGCCAGCAGCCGCGGACAGGGAAATCAGCCCCAGCATTTT

D: .
V: TRBV21-1
J: TRBJ1-2
length: 13
size: .
CDR3: CASTLGQTNGYTF
DNA: TGTGCCAGCACCCTGGGACAGACGAATGGCTACACCTTC

D: .
V: TRBV5-1
J: TRBJ2-1
length: 15
size: .
CDR3: CASSPGQYRSNEQFF
DNA: TGCGCCAGCAGCCCCGGACAGTACCGCAGCAATGAGCAGTTCTTC

D: TRBD2
V: TRBV5-6
J: TRBJ2-1
length: 15
size: .
CDR3: CASSLLAGGDNEQFF
DNA: TGTGCCAGCAGCTTGTTGGCGGGAGGGGACAATGAGCAGTTCTTC

D: TRBD2
V: TRBV28
J: TRBJ2-7
length: 15
size: .
CDR3: CASSLGGSRSYEQYF
DNA: TGTGCCAGCAGTTTGGGCGGGAGTAGGTCCTACGAGCAGTACTTC

D: .
V: TRBV30
J: TRBJ2-5
length: 17
size: .
CDR3: CAWSPIGRGRFQETQYF
DNA: TGTGCCTGGAGTCCCATAGGGAGGGGGAGATTCCAAGAGACCCAGTACTTC

D: .
V: TRBV5-1
J: TRBJ1-5
length: 15
size: .
CDR3: CASSLSGFSNQPQHF
DNA: TGCGCCAGCAGCTTGTCGGGGTTCAGCAATCAGCCCCAGCATTTT

D: TRBD2
V: TRBV6-1
J: TRBJ2-5
length: 14
size: .
CDR3: CASRLAGERETQYF
DNA: TGTGCCAGCAGGTTAGCGGGAGAGCGAGAGACCCAGTACTTC

D: .
V: TRBV5-5
J: TRBJ1-4
length: 13
size: few
CDR3: CASSLVSGEKLFF
DNA: TGTGCCAGCAGCTTGGTATCAGGGGAAAAACTGTTTTTT

D: .
V: TRBV27
J: TRBJ2-3
length: 14
size: .
CDR3: CASSLFRGSDTQYF
DNA: TGTGCCAGCAGTTTATTCAGGGGCTCTGATACGCAGTATTTT

D: TRBD1
V: TRBV2
J: TRBJ1-1
length: 18
size: .
CDR3: CASTYLYGGTGLSAEAFF
DNA: TGTGCCAGCACCTACCTTTACGGTGGGACAGGGCTATCAGCTGAAGCTTTCTTT

D: .
V: TRBV19
J: TRBJ1-4
length: 14
size: .
CDR3: CASSIGQGDEKLFF
DNA: TGTGCCAGTAGTATTGGGCAGGGCGATGAAAAACTGTTTTTT

D: TRBD2
V: TRBV5-4
J: TRBJ2-3
length: 17
size: .
CDR3: CASSPGTSRRGADTQYF
DNA: TGTGCCAGCAGCCCAGGGACTAGCCGAAGAGGGGCCGATACGCAGTATTTT

D: .
V: TRBV27
J: TRBJ1-1
length: 16
size: .
CDR3: CASREWGDGVIVEAFF
DNA: TGTGCCAGCCGAGAATGGGGGGATGGGGTTATTGTGGAAGCTTTCTTT

D: TRBD1
V: TRBV27
J: TRBJ2-1
length: 14
size: .
CDR3: CASSLGQGVGEQFF
DNA: TGTGCCAGCAGCCTCGGACAGGGGGTCGGGGAGCAGTTCTTC

D: TRBD1
V: TRBV7-9
J: TRBJ2-3
length: 16
size: .
CDR3: CASSMNRGPSTDTQYF
DNA: TGTGCCAGCAGCATGAACAGGGGGCCCAGCACAGATACGCAGTATTTT

D: TRBD2
V: TRBV28
J: TRBJ2-7
length: 16
size: few
CDR3: CASSSKGTSGFYEQYF
DNA: TGTGCCAGCAGTTCGAAAGGGACTAGCGGATTCTACGAGCAGTACTTC

D: TRBD2
V: TRBV7-8
J: TRBJ2-1
length: 15
size: once
CDR3: CASSLGAGGLNEQFF
DNA: TGTGCCAGCAGCTTAGGAGCGGGAGGATTGAATGAGCAGTTCTTC

D: .
V: TRBV14
J: TRBJ2-2
length: 15
size: .
CDR3: CASSQELRGGRSLFF
DNA: TGTGCCAGCAGCCAAGAGTTAAGGGGGGGCCGGTCCTTGTTTTTT

D: TRBD1
V: TRBV6-4
J: TRBJ2-2
length: 13
size: few
CDR3: CASSETGTGELFF
DNA: TGTGCCAGCAGTGAGACAGGGACCGGGGAGCTGTTTTTT

D: TRBD1
V: TRBV28
J: TRBJ2-7
length: 15
size: .
CDR3: CASSSLLGTDYEQYF
DNA: TGTGCCAGCAGTTCCCTCCTAGGGACAGACTACGAGCAGTACTTC

D: .
V: TRBV11-2
J: TRBJ1-1
length: 13
size: .
CDR3: CASSLDRGQKAFF
DNA: TGTGCCAGCAGCTTAGATCGGGGACAAAAAGCTTTCTTT

D: .
V: TRBV21-1
J: TRBJ2-7
length: 13
size: .
CDR3: CAPLAGVTSEQYF
DNA: TGTGCCCCGCTAGCGGGAGTAACGAGCGAGCAGTACTTC

D: TRBD1
V: TRBV6-6
J: TRBJ2-5
length: 14
size: .
CDR3: CASSYRQGGETQYF
DNA: TGTGCCAGCAGTTACCGACAGGGGGGAGAGACCCAGTACTTC

D: .
V: TRBV5-4
J: TRBJ2-3
length: 13
size: few
CDR3: CASSLRSTDTQYF
DNA: TGTGCCAGCAGCTTGCGGTCCACAGATACGCAGTATTTT

D: .
V: TRBV19
J: TRBJ2-1
length: 13
size: .
CDR3: CASSIGGDNEQFF
DNA: TGTGCCAGTAGTATTGGCGGCGACAATGAGCAGTTCTTC

D: .
V: TRBV4-2
J: TRBJ2-2
length: 15
size: .
CDR3: CASSQRGSGTGELFF
DNA: TGTGCCAGCAGCCAGAGAGGGAGCGGTACCGGGGAGCTGTTTTTT

D: .
V: TRBV7-6
J: TRBJ2-7
length: 14
size: .
CDR3: CASSLRDTSYEQYF
DNA: TGTGCCAGCAGCTTACGGGACACCTCCTACGAGCAGTACTTC

D: TRBD2
V: TRBV18
J: TRBJ2-1
length: 15
size: few
CDR3: CASSPTAGGANEQFF
DNA: TGTGCCAGCTCACCAACGGCGGGAGGGGCCAATGAGCAGTTCTTC

D: TRBD2
V: TRBV27
J: TRBJ2-1
length: 12
size: .
CDR3: CASRAGGNEQFF
DNA: TGTGCCAGCCGGGCGGGGGGAAATGAGCAGTTCTTC

D: .
V: TRBV6-5
J: TRBJ2-2
length: 15
size: .
CDR3: CASSYADSYTGELFF
DNA: TGTGCCAGCAGTTACGCGGACAGCTACACCGGGGAGCTGTTTTTT

D: TRBD2
V: TRBV9
J: TRBJ2-7
length: 14
size: .
CDR3: CASSTGTSGYEQYF
DNA: TGTGCCAGCAGCACCGGGACTAGCGGCTACGAGCAGTACTTT

D: .
V: TRBV2
J: TRBJ2-5
length: 11
size: .
CDR3: CASTPRETQYF
DNA: TGTGCCAGCACCCCTAGAGAGACCCAGTACTTC

D: .
V: TRBV6-6
J: TRBJ1-4
length: 12
size: .
CDR3: CASSRGEEKLFF
DNA: TGTGCCAGCAGCCGGGGGGAGGAAAAACTGTTTTTT

D: TRBD2
V: TRBV4-1
J: TRBJ2-7
length: 14
size: .
CDR3: CASSQESSGDEQYF
DNA: TGCGCCAGCAGCCAAGAGTCTAGCGGCGACGAGCAGTACTTC